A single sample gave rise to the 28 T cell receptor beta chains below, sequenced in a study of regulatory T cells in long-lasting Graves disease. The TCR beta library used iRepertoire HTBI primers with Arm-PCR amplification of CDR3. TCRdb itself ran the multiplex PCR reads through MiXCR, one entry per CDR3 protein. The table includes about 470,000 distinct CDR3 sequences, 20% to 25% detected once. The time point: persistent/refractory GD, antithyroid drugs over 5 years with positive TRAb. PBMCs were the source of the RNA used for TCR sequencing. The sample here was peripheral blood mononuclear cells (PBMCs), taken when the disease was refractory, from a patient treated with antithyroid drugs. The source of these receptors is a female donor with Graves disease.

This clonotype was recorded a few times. CDR3 amino acids: CSVEGERTGRYTF. CDR3 sequence (DNA): TGCAGCGTTGAAGGAGAGCGGACAGGGCGTTACACCTTC. The rearrangement links TRBV29-1 to TRBJ1-2, with TRBD1 matching 8 bases. V lost 1 base, J lost 11 bases, and 9 bases stayed unmatched. Per the germline V gene, CDR1 is SQVTM and CDR2 is ANQGSEA. This CDR3 comprises 13 residues.

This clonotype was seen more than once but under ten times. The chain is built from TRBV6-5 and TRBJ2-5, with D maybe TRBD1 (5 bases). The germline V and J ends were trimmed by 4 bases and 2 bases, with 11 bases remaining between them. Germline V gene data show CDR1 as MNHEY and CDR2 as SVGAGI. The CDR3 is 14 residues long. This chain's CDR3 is CASSLPQVQETQYF. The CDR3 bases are TGTGCCAGCAGTTTGCCACAGGTGCAAGAGACCCAGTACTTC.

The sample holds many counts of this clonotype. The CDR3 loop reads CATGQVETQYF. CDR3 DNA: TGTGCCACCGGACAGGTAGAGACCCAGTACTTC. This sequence joins TRBV6-1 and TRBJ2-5, with TRBD1 identical over 7 bases. The CDR3 length is 11 residues. Per germline, CDR1 MNHNS and CDR2 SASEGT. V gave up 10 bases and J gave up 4 bases; unmatched junction bases: 3.

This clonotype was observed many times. For the CDR3, the DNA is TGTGCCAGCAGTTTCGGCGGCAGGGAATGGGAGCAGTACTTC. It specifies CASSFGGREWEQYF. The chain combines TRBV12-3 or TRBV12-4 with TRBJ2-7; the D gene is possibly TRBD1 (5 bases). Trimming shortened V by 3 bases and J by 7 bases, and 16 bases separated the two germline ends. The CDR3 extends over 14 amino acids.

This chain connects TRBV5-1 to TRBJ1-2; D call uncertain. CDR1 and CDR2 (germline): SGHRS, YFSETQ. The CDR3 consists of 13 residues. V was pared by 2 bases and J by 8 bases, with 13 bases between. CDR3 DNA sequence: TGCGCCAGCAGCTTTGATGGGGATCGAGGCTACACCTTC. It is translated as CASSFDGDRGYTF. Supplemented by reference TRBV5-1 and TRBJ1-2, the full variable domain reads KAGVTQTPRYLIKTRGQQVTLSCSPISGHRSVSWYQQTPGQGLQFLFEYFSETQRNKGNFPGRFSGRQFSNSRSEMNVSTLELGDSALYLCASSFDGDRGYTFGSGTRLTVV.

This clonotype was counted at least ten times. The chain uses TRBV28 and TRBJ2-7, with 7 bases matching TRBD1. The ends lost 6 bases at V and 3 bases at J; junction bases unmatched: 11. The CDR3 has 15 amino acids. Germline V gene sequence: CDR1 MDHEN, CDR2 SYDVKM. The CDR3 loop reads CASSLVGTESYEQYF. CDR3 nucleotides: TGTGCCAGCAGCCTGGTAGGGACAGAGAGCTACGAGCAGTACTTC. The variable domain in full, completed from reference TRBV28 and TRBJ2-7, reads DVKVTQSSRYLVKRTGEKVFLECVQDMDHENMFWYRQDPGLGLRLIYFSYDVKMKEKGDIPEGYSVSREKKERFSLILESASTNQTSMYLCASSLVGTESYEQYFGPGTRLTVT.

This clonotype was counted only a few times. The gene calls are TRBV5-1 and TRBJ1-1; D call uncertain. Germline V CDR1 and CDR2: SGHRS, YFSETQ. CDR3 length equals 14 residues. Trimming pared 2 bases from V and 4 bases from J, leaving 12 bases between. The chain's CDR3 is CASSLTPESTEAFF. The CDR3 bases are TGCGCCAGCAGCTTAACCCCGGAGAGCACTGAAGCTTTCTTT. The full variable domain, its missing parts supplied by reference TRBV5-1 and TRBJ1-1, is KAGVTQTPRYLIKTRGQQVTLSCSPISGHRSVSWYQQTPGQGLQFLFEYFSETQRNKGNFPGRFSGRQFSNSRSEMNVSTLELGDSALYLCASSLTPESTEAFFGQGTRLTVV.

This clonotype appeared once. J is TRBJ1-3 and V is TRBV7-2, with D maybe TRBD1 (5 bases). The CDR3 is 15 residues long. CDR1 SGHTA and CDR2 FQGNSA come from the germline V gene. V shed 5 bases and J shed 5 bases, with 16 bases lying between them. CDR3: CASSHSPGLRNTIYF. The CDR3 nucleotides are TGTGCCAGCAGCCACTCCCCGGGACTTAGAAACACCATATATTTT.

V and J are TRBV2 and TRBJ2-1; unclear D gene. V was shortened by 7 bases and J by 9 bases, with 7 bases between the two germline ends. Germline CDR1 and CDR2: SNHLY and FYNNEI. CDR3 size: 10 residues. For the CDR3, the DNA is TGTGCCAGCATAGTGATTGAGCAGTTCTTC. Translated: CASIVIEQFF. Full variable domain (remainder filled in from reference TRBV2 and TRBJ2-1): EPEVTQTPSHQVTQMGQEVILRCVPISNHLYFYWYRQILGQKVEFLVSFYNNEISEKSEIFDDQFSVERPDGSNFTLKIRSTKLEDSAMYFCASIVIEQFFGPGTRLTVL.

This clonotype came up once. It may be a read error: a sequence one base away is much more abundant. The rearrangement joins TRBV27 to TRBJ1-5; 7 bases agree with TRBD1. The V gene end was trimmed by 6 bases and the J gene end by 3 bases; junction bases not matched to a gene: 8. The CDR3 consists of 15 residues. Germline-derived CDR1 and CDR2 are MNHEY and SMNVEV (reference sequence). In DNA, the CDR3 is TGTGCCAGCAGCGGGGACAGCCTTATCAATCAGCCCCAGCATTTT. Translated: CASSGDSLINQPQHF.

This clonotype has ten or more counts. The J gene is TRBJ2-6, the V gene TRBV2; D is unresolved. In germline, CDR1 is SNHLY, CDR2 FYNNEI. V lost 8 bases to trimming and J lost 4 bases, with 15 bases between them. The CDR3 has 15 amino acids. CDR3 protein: CASVPESLGANVLTF. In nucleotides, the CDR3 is TGTGCCAGCGTACCGGAGTCTCTGGGGGCCAACGTCCTGACTTTC.

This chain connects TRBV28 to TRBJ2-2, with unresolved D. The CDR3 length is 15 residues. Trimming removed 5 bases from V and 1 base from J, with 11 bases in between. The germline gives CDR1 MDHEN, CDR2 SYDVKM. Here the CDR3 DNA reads TGTGCCAGCAGTCCAAACCTCATGAACACCGGGGAGCTGTTTTTT. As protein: CASSPNLMNTGELFF.

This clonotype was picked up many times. Written as DNA, the CDR3 is TGTGCCAGCAGTTTCCGCGGGGGGCGAGGGCAGCCCCAGCATTTT. Translation: CASSFRGGRGQPQHF. The chain is built from TRBV28 and TRBJ1-5, with D perhaps matching TRBD1 (6 bases). Germline V lookup: CDR1 MDHEN, CDR2 SYDVKM. The CDR3 has 15 amino acids. The V gene lost 3 bases and the J gene lost 7 bases, with 16 bases spanning the gap.

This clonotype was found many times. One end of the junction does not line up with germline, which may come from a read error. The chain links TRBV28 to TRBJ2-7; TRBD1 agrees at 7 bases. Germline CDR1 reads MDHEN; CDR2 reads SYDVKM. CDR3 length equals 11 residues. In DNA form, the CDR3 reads TGTGCCAGCAGTACCGACAGGGTTAAGAACTTC. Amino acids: CASSTDRVKNF.

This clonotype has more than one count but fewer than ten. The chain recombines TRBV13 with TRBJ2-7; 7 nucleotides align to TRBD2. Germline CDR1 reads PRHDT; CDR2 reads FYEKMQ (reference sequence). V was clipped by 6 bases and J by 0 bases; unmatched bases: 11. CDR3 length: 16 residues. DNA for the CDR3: TGTGCCAGCAGGCCGGGAGGTAGCGGCCTCTCCTACGAGCAGTACTTC. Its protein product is CASRPGGSGLSYEQYF.

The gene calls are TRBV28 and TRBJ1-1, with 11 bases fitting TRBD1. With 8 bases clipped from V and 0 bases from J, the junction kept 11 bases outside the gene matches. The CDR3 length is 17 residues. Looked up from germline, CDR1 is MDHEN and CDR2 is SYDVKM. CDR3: CASSPPGTGGMNTEAFF. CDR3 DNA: TGTGCCAGCTCCCCCCCCGGGACAGGGGGAATGAACACTGAAGCTTTCTTT.

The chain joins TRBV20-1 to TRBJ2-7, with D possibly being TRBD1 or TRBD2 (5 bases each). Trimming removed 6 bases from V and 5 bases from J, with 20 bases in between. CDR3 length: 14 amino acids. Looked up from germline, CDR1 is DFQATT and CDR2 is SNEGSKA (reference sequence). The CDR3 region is CSAESRTRGDEQYF. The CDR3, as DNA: TGCAGTGCAGAGTCCCGAACTCGAGGGGACGAGCAGTACTTC.

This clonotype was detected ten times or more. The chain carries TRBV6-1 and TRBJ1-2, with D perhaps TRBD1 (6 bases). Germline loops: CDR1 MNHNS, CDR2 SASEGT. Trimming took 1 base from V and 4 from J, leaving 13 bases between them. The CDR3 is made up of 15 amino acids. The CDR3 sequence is CASSEVGGRLYGYTF. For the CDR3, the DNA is TGTGCCAGCAGTGAAGTCGGGGGGCGCCTCTATGGCTACACCTTC.

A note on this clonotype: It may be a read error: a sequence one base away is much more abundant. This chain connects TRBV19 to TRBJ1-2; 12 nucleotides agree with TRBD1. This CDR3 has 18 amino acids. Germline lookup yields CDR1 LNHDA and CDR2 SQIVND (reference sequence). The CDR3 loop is CACSSPRDRGRLTHGYTF. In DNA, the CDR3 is TGTGCCTGTAGTTCCCCCCGGGACAGGGGGCGCTTAACTCATGGCTACACCTTC.

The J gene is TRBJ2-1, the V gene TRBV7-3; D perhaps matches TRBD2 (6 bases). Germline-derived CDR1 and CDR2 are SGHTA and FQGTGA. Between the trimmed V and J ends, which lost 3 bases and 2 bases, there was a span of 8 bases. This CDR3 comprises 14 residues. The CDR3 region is CASSLEGPYNEQFF. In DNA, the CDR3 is TGTGCCAGCAGCTTGGAGGGCCCCTACAATGAGCAGTTCTTC.

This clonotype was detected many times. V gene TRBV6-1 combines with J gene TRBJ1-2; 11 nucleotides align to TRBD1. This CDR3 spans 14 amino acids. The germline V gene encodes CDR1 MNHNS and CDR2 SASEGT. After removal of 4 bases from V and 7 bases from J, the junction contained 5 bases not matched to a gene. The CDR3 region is CASSVEGQGVGYTF. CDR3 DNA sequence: TGTGCCAGCAGTGTCGAGGGACAGGGGGTTGGCTACACCTTC.

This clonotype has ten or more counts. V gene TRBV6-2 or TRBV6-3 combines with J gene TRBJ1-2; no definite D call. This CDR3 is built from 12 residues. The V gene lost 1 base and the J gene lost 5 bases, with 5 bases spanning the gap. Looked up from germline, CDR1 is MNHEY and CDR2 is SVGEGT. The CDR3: CASSYWRYGYTF. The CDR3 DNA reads TGTGCCAGCAGTTACTGGAGGTATGGCTACACCTTC.

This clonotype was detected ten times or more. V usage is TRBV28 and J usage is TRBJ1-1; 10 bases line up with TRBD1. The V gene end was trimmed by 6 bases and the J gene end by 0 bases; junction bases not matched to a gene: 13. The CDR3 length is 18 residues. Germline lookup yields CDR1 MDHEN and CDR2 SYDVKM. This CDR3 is CASSRILSDRGVNTEAFF. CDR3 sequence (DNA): TGTGCCAGCAGCCGAATCCTGTCGGACAGGGGGGTGAACACTGAAGCTTTCTTT.

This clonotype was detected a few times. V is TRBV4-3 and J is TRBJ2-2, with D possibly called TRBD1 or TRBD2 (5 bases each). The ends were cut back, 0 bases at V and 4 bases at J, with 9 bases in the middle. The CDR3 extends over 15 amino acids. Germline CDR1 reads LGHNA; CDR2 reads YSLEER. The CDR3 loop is CASSQDARGTGELFF. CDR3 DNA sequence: TGCGCCAGCAGCCAAGATGCGAGGGGCACCGGGGAGCTGTTTTTT.

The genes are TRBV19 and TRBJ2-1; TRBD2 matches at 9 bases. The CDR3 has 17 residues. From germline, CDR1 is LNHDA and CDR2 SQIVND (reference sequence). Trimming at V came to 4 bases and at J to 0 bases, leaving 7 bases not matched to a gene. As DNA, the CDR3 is TGTGCCAGTAGTAGAATTAGCGGGAGACTCTCCTACAATGAGCAGTTCTTC. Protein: CASSRISGRLSYNEQFF.

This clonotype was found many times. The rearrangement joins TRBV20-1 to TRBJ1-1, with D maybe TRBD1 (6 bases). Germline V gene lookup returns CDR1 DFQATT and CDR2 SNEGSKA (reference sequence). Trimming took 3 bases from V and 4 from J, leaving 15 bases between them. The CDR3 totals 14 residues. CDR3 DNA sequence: TGCAGTGCTAGCCTGACAGGTCGGCTCACTGAAGCTTTCTTT. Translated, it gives CSASLTGRLTEAFF.

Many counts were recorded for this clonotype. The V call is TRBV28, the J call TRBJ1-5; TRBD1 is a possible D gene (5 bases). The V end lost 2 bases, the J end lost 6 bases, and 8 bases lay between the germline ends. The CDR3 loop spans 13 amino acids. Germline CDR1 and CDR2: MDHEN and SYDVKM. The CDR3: CASSLLGGQPQHF. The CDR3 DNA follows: TGTGCCAGCAGTTTACTCGGGGGTCAGCCCCAGCATTTT.

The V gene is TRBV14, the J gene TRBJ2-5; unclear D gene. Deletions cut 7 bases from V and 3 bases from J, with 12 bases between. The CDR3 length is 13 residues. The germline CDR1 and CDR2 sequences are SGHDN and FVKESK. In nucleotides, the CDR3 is TGTGCCAGCAAATCAACGGCAGAAGAGACCCAGTACTTC. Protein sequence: CASKSTAEETQYF.